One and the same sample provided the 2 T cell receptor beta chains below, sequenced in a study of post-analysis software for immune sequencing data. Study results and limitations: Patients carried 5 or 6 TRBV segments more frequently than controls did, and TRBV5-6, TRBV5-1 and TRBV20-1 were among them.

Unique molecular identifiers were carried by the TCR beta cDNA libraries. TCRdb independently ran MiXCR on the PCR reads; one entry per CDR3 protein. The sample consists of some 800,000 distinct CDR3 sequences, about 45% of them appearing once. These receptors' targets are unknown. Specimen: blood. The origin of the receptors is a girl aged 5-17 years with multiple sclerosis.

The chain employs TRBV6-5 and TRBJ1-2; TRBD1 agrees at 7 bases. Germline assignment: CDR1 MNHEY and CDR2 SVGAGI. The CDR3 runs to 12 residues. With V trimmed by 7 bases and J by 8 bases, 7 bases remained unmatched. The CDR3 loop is CASTQGGSGYTF. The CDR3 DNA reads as TGTGCCAGCACCCAGGGGGGAAGCGGCTACACCTTC.

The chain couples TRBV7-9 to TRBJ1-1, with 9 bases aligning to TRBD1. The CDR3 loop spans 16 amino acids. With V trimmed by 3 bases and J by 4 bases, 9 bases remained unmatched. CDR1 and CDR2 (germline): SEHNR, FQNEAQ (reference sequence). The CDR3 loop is CASSFLTGGGGTEAFF. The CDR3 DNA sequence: TGTGCCAGCAGCTTTCTTACAGGGGGCGGTGGCACTGAAGCTTTCTTT.